One and the same sample provided the 11 T cell receptor beta chains below, sequenced in a study of blood T cell repertoires in COVID-19. TCRdb's table, derived via immunoSEQ multiplex PCR, lists solely in-frame clones and lacks some. The data hold around 370,000 clones, with around 89% observed a single time. The sample comprised PBMCs or T cells enriched from blood (not recorded which). Source of these receptors: a woman younger than 35 who had recovered from COVID-19.

The chain is built from TRBV10-3 and TRBJ2-5, with 10 bases aligning to TRBD2. The germline V gene encodes CDR1 ENHRY and CDR2 SYGVKD. The CDR3 loop spans 14 amino acids. The V segment lost 6 bases and the J segment 3 bases; nucleotides outside the gene matches: 4. Here the CDR3 DNA reads TGTGCCATCAGGAGAGCGGGGGGGGAAGAGACCCAGTACTTC. It specifies CAIRRAGGEETQYF.

V gene TRBV27 combines with J gene TRBJ2-5, with TRBD2 identical over 12 bases. The V gene's germline CDR1 is MNHEY and CDR2 SMNVEV (reference sequence). V lost 0 bases, J lost 1 base, and 3 bases stayed unmatched. The CDR3 totals 17 residues. The CDR3 coding sequence is TGTGCCAGCAGTTTATCGGGGACTAGCGGGCGCCAAGAGACCCAGTACTTC. Translated: CASSLSGTSGRQETQYF.

The rearrangement links TRBV6-5 to TRBJ1-1; D is ambiguous. The length of the CDR3 is 15 residues. CDR1 and CDR2 from the germline V gene are MNHEY and SVGAGI. Trimming shortened V by 0 bases and J by 8 bases, and 16 bases separated the two germline ends. The CDR3 loop is CASSYSGRPLIEAFF. DNA of the CDR3: TGTGCCAGCAGTTACTCGGGCAGACCCCTGATCGAAGCTTTCTTT.

The chain joins TRBV4-2 to TRBJ1-2, with D perhaps matching TRBD1 (5 bases). Trimming stripped 4 bases from V and 7 bases from J, with 19 bases between. The germline V gene has CDR1 LGHNA and CDR2 YNFKEQ. This CDR3 is 15 amino acids long. The CDR3 loop is CASSPDRAGMGGYTF. As DNA, the CDR3 is TGTGCCAGCAGCCCCGATCGGGCAGGGATGGGTGGCTACACCTTC.

The count of this clone is one. The chain employs TRBV6-5 and TRBJ1-4; 8 nucleotides match TRBD1. From germline, CDR1 is MNHEY and CDR2 SVGAGI. V shed 4 bases, J shed 2 bases, and the junction held 3 bases outside the gene matches. The CDR3 sequence is 15 residues long. CDR3 sequence: CASSSNRGTNEKLFF. CDR3 coding DNA: TGTGCCAGCAGTTCTAACAGGGGGACTAATGAAAAACTGTTTTTT.

V usage is TRBV19 and J usage is TRBJ1-1, with TRBD1 matching over 8 bases. J lost 11 bases, V lost 3 bases, and 5 bases had no gene match. The CDR3 is 12 residues long. Germline assignment: CDR1 LNHDA and CDR2 SQIVND (reference sequence). CDR3 in DNA: TGTGCCAGTAGTATCAAGGACAGGGACGCTTTCTTT. It yields the protein CASSIKDRDAFF. Together with reference TRBV19 and TRBJ1-1, the CDR3 gives the full variable domain: DGGITQSPKYLFRKEGQNVTLSCEQNLNHDAMYWYRQDPGQGLRLIYYSQIVNDFQKGDIAEGYSVSREKKESFPLTVTSAQKNPTAFYLCASSIKDRDAFFGQGTRLTVV.

This clone has just a few counts. CDR3 sequence: CASSSQGSTDTQYF. CDR3 DNA: TGTGCCAGCAGCTCACAGGGGAGCACAGATACGCAGTATTTT. The chain is built from TRBV6-4 and TRBJ2-3; 7 positions match TRBD1. Unmatched junction bases numbered 3, after V lost 6 bases and J lost 0 bases. Germline V gives CDR1 MRHNA, CDR2 SNTAGT. The CDR3 spans 14 residues.

The chain is built from TRBV7-9 and TRBJ1-4, with D maybe TRBD1 (6 bases). CDR1 and CDR2 from the germline V gene are SEHNR and FQNEAQ (reference sequence). This CDR3 has 15 residues. Between the trimmed V and J ends, which lost 0 bases and 5 bases, there was a span of 10 bases. CDR3 nucleotides: TGTGCCAGCAGCTTAGCGACCCAGGGGAATGAAAAACTGTTTTTT. This sequence encodes CASSLATQGNEKLFF.

The chain employs TRBV14 and TRBJ2-7, with D unresolved. The germline V gene encodes CDR1 SGHDN and CDR2 FVKESK. The CDR3 consists of 15 residues. V lost 1 base, J lost 5 bases, and 15 bases lay in between. The CDR3 loop reads CASSQVEIAAHEQYF. The CDR3, as DNA: TGTGCCAGCAGCCAAGTGGAGATCGCTGCTCACGAGCAGTACTTC. Supplemented by reference TRBV14 and TRBJ2-7, the full variable domain reads EAGVTQFPSHSVIEKGQTVTLRCDPISGHDNLYWYRRVMGKEIKFLLHFVKESKQDESGMPNNRFLAERTGGTYSTLKVQPAELEDSGVYFCASSQVEIAAHEQYFGPGTRLTVT.

The chain is built from TRBV27 and TRBJ2-1, with 8 bases lining up with TRBD1. The CDR3 has 17 amino acids. Germline V gene sequence: CDR1 MNHEY, CDR2 SMNVEV (reference sequence). V lost 6 bases to trimming and J lost 0 bases; unmatched junction nucleotides: 10. In DNA form, the CDR3 reads TGTGCCAGCAGGCCACGGACAGGGACAGTCTCCTACAATGAGCAGTTCTTC. This gives the protein CASRPRTGTVSYNEQFF.

The chain recombines TRBV3-1 (or the pseudogene TRBV3-2) with TRBJ1-4; D gene ambiguous. CDR3 size: 16 residues. V was cut by 0 bases and J by 4 bases, with 12 bases left in between. Germline assignment: CDR1 LGHDT and CDR2 YNNKEL (reference sequence). The CDR3 coding sequence is TGTGCCAGCAGCCAAGAGGCAAAACTAAGTAATGAAAAACTGTTTTTT. As protein: CASSQEAKLSNEKLFF.